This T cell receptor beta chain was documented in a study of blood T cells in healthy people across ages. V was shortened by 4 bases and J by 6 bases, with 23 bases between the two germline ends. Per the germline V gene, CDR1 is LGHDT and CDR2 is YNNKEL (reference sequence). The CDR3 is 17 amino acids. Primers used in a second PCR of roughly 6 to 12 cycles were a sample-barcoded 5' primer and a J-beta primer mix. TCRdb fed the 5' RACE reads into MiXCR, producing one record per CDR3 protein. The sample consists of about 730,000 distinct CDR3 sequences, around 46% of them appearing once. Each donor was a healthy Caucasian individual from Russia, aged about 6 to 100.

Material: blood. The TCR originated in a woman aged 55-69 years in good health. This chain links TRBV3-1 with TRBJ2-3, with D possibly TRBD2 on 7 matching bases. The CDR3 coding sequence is TGTGCCAGCAGCCGCCGGGGGGCAGGGATAATTGACGATACGCAGTATTTT. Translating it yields CASSRRGAGIIDDTQYF.